A single sample is the source of the 23 T cell receptor beta chains below, sequenced in a study of cytomegalovirus exposure and HLA in healthy donors. Produced via immunoSEQ multiplex PCR; TCRdb's table is partial and in-frame only. The sample has under 250,000 clones; over 75% are singletons. The specimen was PBMCs. The source is a woman under 30 in good health and CMV-seropositive.

The chain carries TRBV30 and TRBJ2-7; unclear D gene. Germline lookup yields CDR1 GTSNPN and CDR2 SVGIG (reference sequence). The CDR3 covers 14 residues. The V end was cut by 3 bases, the J end by 1 base, with 13 bases between. The CDR3 region is CAWRMGQNSYEQYF. Written as DNA, the CDR3 is TGTGCCTGGAGAATGGGCCAGAATTCCTACGAGCAGTACTTC.

The chain couples TRBV27 to TRBJ2-1; 12 positions match TRBD2. The CDR3 runs to 15 residues. Germline V gene sequence: CDR1 MNHEY, CDR2 SMNVEV (reference sequence). The V and J ends lost 6 bases and 10 bases, in that order; junction bases with no gene match: 10. In nucleotides, the CDR3 is TGTGCCAGCAGGCCGACTAGCGGGAGACTACGGGAGCAGTTCTTC. Amino acids: CASRPTSGRLREQFF.

This clone was observed once. This sequence joins TRBV9 and TRBJ1-1, with D tentatively TRBD1 (6 bases). Germline CDR1 reads SGDLS; CDR2 reads YYNGEE. V lost 4 bases to trimming and J lost 1 base, with 17 bases between them. The CDR3 spans 16 residues. The CDR3 spells CASSSPQGLGNTEAFF. CDR3 bases: TGTGCCAGCAGCTCGCCCCAGGGGTTGGGGAACACTGAAGCTTTCTTT.

This clone was seen only once. V usage is TRBV6-5 and J usage is TRBJ2-1, with D perhaps matching TRBD1 (5 bases). This CDR3 spans 14 amino acids. Germline lookup yields CDR1 MNHEY and CDR2 SVGAGI. Trimming removed 0 bases from V and 4 bases from J, with 7 bases in between. CDR3 bases: TGTGCCAGCAGTTACTCCCAGGGTTACAATGAGCAGTTCTTC. Its protein is CASSYSQGYNEQFF.

The chain couples TRBV6-1 to TRBJ2-7; D might be TRBD1 (6 bases). The germline V gene encodes CDR1 MNHNS and CDR2 SASEGT. The CDR3 contains 14 residues. Between the trimmed V and J ends, which lost 10 bases and 0 bases, there was a span of 16 bases. CDR3 sequence reads: CATVTGTSSYEQYF. The DNA for the CDR3 is TGTGCCACCGTGACAGGCACGAGCTCCTACGAGCAGTACTTC.

The rearrangement uses TRBV10-3 and TRBJ2-3; no firm D call. The germline V gene has CDR1 ENHRY and CDR2 SYGVKD. The CDR3 spans 12 residues. V was pared by 8 bases and J by 0 bases, with 6 bases between. The CDR3 spells CAISPSTDTQYF. CDR3 DNA: TGTGCCATCTCCCCTAGCACAGATACGCAGTATTTT.

The J gene is TRBJ1-2, the V gene TRBV7-8; TRBD1 agrees at 8 bases. Germline lookup yields CDR1 SGHVS and CDR2 FQNEAQ. J lost 8 bases, V lost 1 base, and 6 bases had no gene match. This CDR3 is built from 14 residues. The CDR3 sequence is CASSLDQGAGGYTF. The DNA of the CDR3 is TGTGCCAGCAGCTTAGACCAGGGGGCAGGCGGCTACACCTTC.

The chain employs TRBV10-3 and TRBJ2-3; the D gene is possibly TRBD2 (6 bases). Trimming took off 0 bases at V and 4 bases at J, with 11 bases between the two ends. Germline CDR1 is ENHRY and CDR2 is SYGVKD. This CDR3 has 15 residues. The CDR3 sequence: CAISESASEADTQYF. Written as DNA, the CDR3 is TGTGCCATCAGTGAGTCTGCTAGCGAGGCAGATACGCAGTATTTT.

V usage is TRBV9 and J usage is TRBJ2-7, with D possibly matching TRBD2 (6 bases). CDR1 and CDR2 from the germline V gene are SGDLS and YYNGEE. The CDR3 spans 16 residues. The V end was cut by 4 bases, the J end by 3 bases, with 20 bases between. The DNA of the CDR3 is TGTGCCAGCAGCCCAGACTGGCGGGGAACCCACTACGAGCAGTACTTC. The encoded protein is CASSPDWRGTHYEQYF.

The rearrangement joins TRBV19 to TRBJ2-7, with D possibly matching TRBD2 (7 bases). Trimming took 3 bases from V and 2 from J, leaving 17 bases between them. The CDR3 length is 16 residues. Germline CDR1 LNHDA, CDR2 SQIVND (reference sequence). CDR3 sequence (DNA): TGTGCCAGTAGTATCGTCAGCGGGACAAAACCCTACGAGCAGTACTTC. Translation: CASSIVSGTKPYEQYF.

This chain links TRBV2 with TRBJ2-3, with TRBD2 matching 7 bases. CDR3 length: 10 amino acids. CDR1 is SNHLY and CDR2 is FYNNEI in the germline V gene. V shed 9 bases, J shed 15 bases, and the junction held 9 bases outside the gene matches. The CDR3 region is CARLAGSLYF. In DNA form, the CDR3 reads TGTGCCAGATTAGCGGGTTCTCTATATTTT.

This clone was seen just once. J is TRBJ1-2 and V is TRBV11-2; a possible D gene is TRBD1 (5 bases). From germline, CDR1 is SGHAT and CDR2 FQNNGV. CDR3 size: 14 residues. V lost 6 bases and J 6 bases, leaving 17 bases between the germline ends. Written as DNA, the CDR3 is TGTGCCAGCAGGCATGTGGCAGGGAAGGATGGCTACACCTTC. It is translated as CASRHVAGKDGYTF. Using reference TRBV11-2 and TRBJ1-2 for the parts outside the CDR3, the full variable domain is EAGVAQSPRYKIIEKRQSVAFWCNPISGHATLYWYQQILGQGPKLLIQFQNNGVVDDSQLPKDRFSAERLKGVDSTLKIQPAKLEDSAVYLCASRHVAGKDGYTFGSGTRLTVV.

The chain has TRBV5-5 and TRBJ1-5; a weak D match, TRBD1 (5 bases). Per germline, CDR1 SGHKS and CDR2 YYEKEE (reference sequence). The CDR3 spans 15 residues. V dropped 5 bases and J dropped 2 bases, with 14 bases sitting between them. The CDR3 loop reads CASSPGVSGNQPQHF. The CDR3 bases are TGTGCCAGCAGTCCGGGGGTCAGCGGCAATCAGCCCCAGCATTTT.

V gene TRBV4-1 combines with J gene TRBJ2-3; 8 bases are shared with TRBD2. Germline CDR1 and CDR2: MGHRA and YSYEKL. V lost 1 base to trimming and J lost 10 bases; unmatched junction nucleotides: 1. This CDR3 is 12 amino acids long. The CDR3 nucleotides read TGCGCCAGCAGCCAAGCGGGGGGGGCGCAGTATTTT. Translating it yields CASSQAGGAQYF.

The J gene is TRBJ1-3, the V gene TRBV4-1, with a possible D match to TRBD1 (5 bases). The V gene's germline CDR1 is MGHRA and CDR2 YSYEKL. The CDR3 is made up of 15 amino acids. Trimming cost V 6 bases and J 2 bases, with 14 bases left between them. This CDR3 is CASSLFGTPGNTIYF. In DNA form, the CDR3 reads TGCGCCAGCAGTCTTTTCGGGACTCCTGGAAACACCATATATTTT.

This chain connects TRBV11-2 to TRBJ2-1; the D gene is possibly TRBD2 (6 bases). With 1 base removed from V and 2 bases from J, the gap between germline ends came to 9 bases. The length of the CDR3 is 15 residues. CDR1 is SGHAT and CDR2 is FQNNGV in the germline V gene. The CDR3 coding sequence is TGTGCCAGCAGCTTAGTCGCGGGACCCTACAATGAGCAGTTCTTC. This translates into CASSLVAGPYNEQFF.

This chain links TRBV7-2 with TRBJ2-3; 8 nucleotides agree with TRBD2. The length of the CDR3 is 17 residues. The J segment lost 0 bases and the V segment lost 3 bases, leaving 8 bases of the junction unmatched. Germline V gene data show CDR1 as SGHTA and CDR2 as FQGNSA. This CDR3 reads CASSFDPLAASTDTQYF. The CDR3 DNA reads TGTGCCAGCAGCTTTGACCCACTAGCGGCTAGCACAGATACGCAGTATTTT.

This clone was recorded once. The chain recombines TRBV10-3 with TRBJ2-1, with D perhaps TRBD1 (6 bases). V lost 7 bases and J lost 5, with 12 bases in between. The CDR3 loop spans 13 amino acids. Germline V gene lookup returns CDR1 ENHRY and CDR2 SYGVKD. The CDR3 region is CAITLDRNNEQFF. The CDR3 region has the DNA TGTGCCATCACCCTAGACAGGAACAATGAGCAGTTCTTC.

V usage is TRBV14 and J usage is TRBJ2-1; 7 nucleotides line up with TRBD2. The CDR3 consists of 20 residues. After removal of 0 bases from V and 0 bases from J, the junction contained 14 bases not matched to a gene. CDR1 is SGHDN, CDR2 FVKESK, per germline. CDR3 nucleotide sequence: TGTGCCAGCAGCCAAGATCCACTTCCCTCTCTAGCGGCCTCCTACAATGAGCAGTTCTTC. Protein product: CASSQDPLPSLAASYNEQFF.

The chain employs TRBV6-1 and TRBJ1-5, with 7 bases identical to TRBD1. CDR3 size: 15 residues. The junction had 10 bases not matched to a gene; V was cut back by 6 bases and J by 5 bases. Germline V gives CDR1 MNHNS, CDR2 SASEGT. The CDR3 region is CASSLSDRVHQPQHF. CDR3 bases: TGTGCCAGCAGCCTGTCCGACAGGGTCCATCAGCCCCAGCATTTT.

The chain links TRBV30 to TRBJ1-3; 11 nucleotides align to TRBD1. The CDR3 is 16 residues long. Unmatched junction bases numbered 9, after V lost 2 bases and J lost 6 bases. Germline V CDR1 and CDR2: GTSNPN, SVGIG (reference sequence). This CDR3 reads CAWSQGGQGDANTIYF. CDR3 sequence (DNA): TGTGCCTGGAGTCAAGGGGGACAGGGGGACGCAAACACCATATATTTT.

This rearrangement joins TRBV19 to TRBJ2-3; D is unclear. V was cut by 4 bases and J by 6 bases, with 8 bases left in between. The CDR3 runs to 12 residues. Germline lookup yields CDR1 LNHDA and CDR2 SQIVND (reference sequence). The CDR3 coding sequence is TGTGCCAGTAGTACCCTATTTGATACGCAGTATTTT. Protein product: CASSTLFDTQYF.

This chain uses TRBV7-8 with TRBJ2-3; D may be TRBD2 (5 bases). CDR3 length: 16 residues. Germline V gives CDR1 SGHVS, CDR2 FQNEAQ. V lost 2 bases, J lost 3 bases, and 15 bases lay in between. Written as DNA, the CDR3 is TGTGCCAGCAGCTTACTCGCCCAATGGAGGACAGATACGCAGTATTTT. Residues: CASSLLAQWRTDTQYF.